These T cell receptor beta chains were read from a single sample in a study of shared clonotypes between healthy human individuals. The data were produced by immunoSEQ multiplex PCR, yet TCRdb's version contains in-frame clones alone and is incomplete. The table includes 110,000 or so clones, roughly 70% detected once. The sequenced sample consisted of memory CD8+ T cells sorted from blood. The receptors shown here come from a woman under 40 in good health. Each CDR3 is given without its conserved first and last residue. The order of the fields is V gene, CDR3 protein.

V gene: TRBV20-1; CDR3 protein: SAALQETQY
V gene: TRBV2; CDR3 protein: ASSELAGINYEQF
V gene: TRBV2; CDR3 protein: ASSEEGPLTGGFYYGYT
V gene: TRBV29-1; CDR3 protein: SVEVQSYEQY
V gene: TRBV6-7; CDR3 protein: ASSYPLTSGSHYEQY
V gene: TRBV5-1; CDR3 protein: ASSLVGEDGELF
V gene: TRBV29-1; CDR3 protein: SVGDNHGEQY
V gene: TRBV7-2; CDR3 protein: ASSPRQLSGSGGQF
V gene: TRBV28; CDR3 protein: ASSLPDRPNYGYT
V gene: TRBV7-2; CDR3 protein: ASSLATGELF
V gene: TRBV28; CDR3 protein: ASSFLGGGRNNEQF
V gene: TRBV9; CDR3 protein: ASSASGADAEAF
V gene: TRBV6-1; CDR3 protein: ASSEEGGSSYEQY
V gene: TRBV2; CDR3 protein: ASSEFRVRTGDTEAF
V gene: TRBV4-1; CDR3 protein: ASSPSRATTNYGYT
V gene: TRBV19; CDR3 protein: ASSIWLADSYNEQF
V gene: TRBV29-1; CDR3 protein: SVDQENTEAF
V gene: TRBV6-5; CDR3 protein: ASSWTSGDSGNTIY
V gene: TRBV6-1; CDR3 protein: ASSDRLQGVSHEQY
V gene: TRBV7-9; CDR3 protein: ASSPPGGSSYNEQF
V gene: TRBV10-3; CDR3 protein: AIRSDFPYEQY
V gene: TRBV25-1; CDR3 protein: ASIGENTGELF
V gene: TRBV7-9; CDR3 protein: ASSLREGGKTQY
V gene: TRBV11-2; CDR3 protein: ASRNLGASGVVLNTEAF
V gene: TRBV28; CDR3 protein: ASSFHRGNYGYT
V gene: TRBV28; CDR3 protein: ATTSAWAGAYEQY
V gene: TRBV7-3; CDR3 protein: ASSLGLGNEQF
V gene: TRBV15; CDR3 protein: ATSSDTAASHVQTQY
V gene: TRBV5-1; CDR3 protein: ASSLGPLANEKLF
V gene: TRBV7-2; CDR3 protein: ASSPGREHNSPLH
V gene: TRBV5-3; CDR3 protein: ARSYHRDRVYEQY
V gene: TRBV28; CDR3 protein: ASSLPAGELNEQF
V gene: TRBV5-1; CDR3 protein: ASSLVGGDTQY
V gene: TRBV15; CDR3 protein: ATSRGGTGYNSPLH
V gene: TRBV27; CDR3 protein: ASSISSGTDYEQY
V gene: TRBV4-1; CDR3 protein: ASSQEGAVGEQY
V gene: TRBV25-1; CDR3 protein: ASSVQGRQTYEQY
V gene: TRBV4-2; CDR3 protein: ASSQDWPEGTEAF
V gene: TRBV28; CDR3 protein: ASSPRGGGTGELF
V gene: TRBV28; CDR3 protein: ASSALWRNTEAF
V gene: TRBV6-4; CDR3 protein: ASSGVAGSGDTQY
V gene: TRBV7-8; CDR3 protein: ASSFNGDEQY
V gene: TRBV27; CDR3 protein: ASRLAGASYEQY
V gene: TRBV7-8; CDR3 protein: ASSLGSSGSSYEQY
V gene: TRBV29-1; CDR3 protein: SVGQGHGELF
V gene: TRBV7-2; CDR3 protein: ASSGYYEDTQY
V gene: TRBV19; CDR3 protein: ASSSSGSYEQY
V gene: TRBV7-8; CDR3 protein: ASSSTSGSYSNEQF
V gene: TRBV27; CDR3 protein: ASSLAPGTPLYNEQF
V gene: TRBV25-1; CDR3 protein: ASSRDDRVYYEQY
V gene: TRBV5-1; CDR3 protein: ASRWVEGWTEAF
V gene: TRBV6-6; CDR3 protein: ASSYSGQQETQY
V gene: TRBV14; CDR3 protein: ASSLAGVMNEQY
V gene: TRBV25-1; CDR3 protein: ASSDSPRFYGYT